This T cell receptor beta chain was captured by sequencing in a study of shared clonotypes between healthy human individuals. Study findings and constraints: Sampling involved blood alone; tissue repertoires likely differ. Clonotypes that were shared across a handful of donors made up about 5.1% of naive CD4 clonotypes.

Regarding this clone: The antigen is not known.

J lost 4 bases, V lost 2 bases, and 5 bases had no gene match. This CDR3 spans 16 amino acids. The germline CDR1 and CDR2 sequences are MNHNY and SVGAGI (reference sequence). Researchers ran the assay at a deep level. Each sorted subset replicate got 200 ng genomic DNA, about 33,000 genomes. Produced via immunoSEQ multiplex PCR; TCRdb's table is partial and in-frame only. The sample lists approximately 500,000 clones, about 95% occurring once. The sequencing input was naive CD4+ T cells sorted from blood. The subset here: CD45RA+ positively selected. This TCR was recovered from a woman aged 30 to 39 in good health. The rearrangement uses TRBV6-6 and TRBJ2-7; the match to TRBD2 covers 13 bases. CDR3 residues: CASSYPGTSGIYEQYF. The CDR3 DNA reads TGTGCCAGCAGTTACCCCGGGACTAGCGGGATTTACGAGCAGTACTTC.